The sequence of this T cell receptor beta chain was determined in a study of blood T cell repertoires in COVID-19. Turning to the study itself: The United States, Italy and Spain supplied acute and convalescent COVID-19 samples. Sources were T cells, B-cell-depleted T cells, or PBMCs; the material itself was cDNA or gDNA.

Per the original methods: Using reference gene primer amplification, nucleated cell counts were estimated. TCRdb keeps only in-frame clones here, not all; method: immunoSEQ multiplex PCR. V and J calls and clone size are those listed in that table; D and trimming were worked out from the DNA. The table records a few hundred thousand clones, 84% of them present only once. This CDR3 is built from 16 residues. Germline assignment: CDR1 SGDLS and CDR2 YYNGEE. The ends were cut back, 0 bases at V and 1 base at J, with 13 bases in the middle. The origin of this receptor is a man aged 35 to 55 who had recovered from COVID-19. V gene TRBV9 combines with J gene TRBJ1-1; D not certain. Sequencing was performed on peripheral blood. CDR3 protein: CASSVAPLGGNTEAFF. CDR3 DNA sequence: TGTGCCAGCAGCGTAGCCCCCCTTGGAGGGAACACTGAAGCTTTCTTT.